These 3 T cell receptor beta chains share one sample of origin, sequenced in a study of blood T cells in healthy people across ages. A second PCR of roughly 6 to 12 cycles used a sample-barcoded 5' primer and a J-beta primer mix. MiXCR, run by TCRdb on the 5' RACE reads, gives a single entry per CDR3 protein. In the table there are over a million distinct CDR3 sequences, more than 40% of which are singletons. Sequenced: blood. The source of these receptors is a woman aged 55-69 years in good health.

This clonotype was observed a few times. The V gene is TRBV20-1, the J gene TRBJ2-1; TRBD1 matches at 7 bases. This CDR3 is 14 amino acids long. Germline V gene data show CDR1 as DFQATT and CDR2 as SNEGSKA (reference sequence). J lost 3 bases, V lost 6 bases, and 8 bases had no gene match. DNA of the CDR3: TGCAGTGCAGCCGGGACAGTATACTACAATGAGCAGTTCTTC. Protein: CSAAGTVYYNEQFF.

V gene TRBV20-1 combines with J gene TRBJ2-6; D remains ambiguous. V was trimmed by 2 bases and J by 2 bases, leaving 13 bases between them. Germline loops: CDR1 DFQATT, CDR2 SNEGSKA (reference sequence). The CDR3 totals 16 residues. The CDR3 nucleotides read TGCAGTGCTAGATGGGTGGTGGGAACTGGGGCCAACGTCCTGACTTTC. Amino acid sequence: CSARWVVGTGANVLTF.

The V and J genes are TRBV5-6 and TRBJ2-5; 8 bases agree with TRBD2. CDR3 length: 15 amino acids. J lost 11 bases, V lost 4 bases, and 16 bases had no gene match. Germline CDR1 SGHDT, CDR2 YYEEEE. CDR3 sequence (DNA): TGTGCCAGCAGCACCCCCAGCGGGAGAACCGAGGTGCAGTACTTC. This encodes CASSTPSGRTEVQYF. The whole variable domain, remainder taken from reference TRBV5-6 and TRBJ2-5, is DAGVTQSPTHLIKTRGQQVTLRCSPKSGHDTVSWYQQALGQGPQFIFQYYEEEERQRGNFPDRFSGHQFPNYSSELNVNALLLGDSALYLCASSTPSGRTEVQYFGPGTRLLVL.